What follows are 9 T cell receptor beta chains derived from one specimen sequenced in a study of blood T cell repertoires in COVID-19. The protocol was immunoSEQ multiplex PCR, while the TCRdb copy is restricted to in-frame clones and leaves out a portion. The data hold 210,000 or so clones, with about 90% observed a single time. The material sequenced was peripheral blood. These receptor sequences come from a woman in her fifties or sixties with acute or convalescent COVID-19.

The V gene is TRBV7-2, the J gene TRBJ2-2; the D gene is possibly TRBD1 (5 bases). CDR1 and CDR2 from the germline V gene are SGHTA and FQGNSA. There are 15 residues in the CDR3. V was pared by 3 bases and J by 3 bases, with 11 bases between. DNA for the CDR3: TGTGCCAGCAGCTTGTTGGGGCCCGACACCGGGGAGCTGTTTTTT. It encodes CASSLLGPDTGELFF.

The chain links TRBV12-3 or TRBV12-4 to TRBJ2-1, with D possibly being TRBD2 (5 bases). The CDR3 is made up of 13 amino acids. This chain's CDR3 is CATREGSYNEQFF. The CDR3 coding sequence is TGTGCTACCAGAGAGGGCTCCTACAATGAGCAGTTCTTC.

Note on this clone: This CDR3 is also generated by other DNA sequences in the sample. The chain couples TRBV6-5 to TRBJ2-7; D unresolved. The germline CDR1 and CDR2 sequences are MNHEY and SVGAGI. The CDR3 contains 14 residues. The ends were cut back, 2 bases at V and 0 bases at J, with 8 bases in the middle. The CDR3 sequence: CASSYSPSSYEQYF. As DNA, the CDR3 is TGTGCCAGCAGTTACAGCCCGAGCTCCTACGAGCAGTACTTC.

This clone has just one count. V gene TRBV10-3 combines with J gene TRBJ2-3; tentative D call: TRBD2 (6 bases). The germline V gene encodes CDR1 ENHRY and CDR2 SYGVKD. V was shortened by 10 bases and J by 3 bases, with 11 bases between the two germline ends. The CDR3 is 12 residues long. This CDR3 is CASRDSTDTQYF. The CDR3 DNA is TGTGCCAGCCGGGACTCGACAGATACGCAGTATTTT.

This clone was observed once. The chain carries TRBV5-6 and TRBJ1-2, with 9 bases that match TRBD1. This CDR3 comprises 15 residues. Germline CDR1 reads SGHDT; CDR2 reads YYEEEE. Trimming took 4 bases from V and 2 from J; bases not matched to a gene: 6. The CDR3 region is CASSQSDRGNYGYTF. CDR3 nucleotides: TGTGCCAGCAGCCAATCCGACAGGGGGAACTATGGCTACACCTTC.

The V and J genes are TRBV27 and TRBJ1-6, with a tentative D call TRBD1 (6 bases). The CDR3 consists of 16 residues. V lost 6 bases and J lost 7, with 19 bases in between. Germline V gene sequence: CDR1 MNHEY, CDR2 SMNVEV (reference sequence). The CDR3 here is CASSHLGGGVNSPLHF. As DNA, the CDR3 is TGTGCCAGCAGCCATCTGGGGGGGGGCGTCAATTCACCCCTCCACTTT.

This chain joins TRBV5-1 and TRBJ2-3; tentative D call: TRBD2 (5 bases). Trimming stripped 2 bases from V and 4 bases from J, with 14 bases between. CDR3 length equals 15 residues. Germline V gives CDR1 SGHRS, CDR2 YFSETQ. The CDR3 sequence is CASSLGGGGSDTQYF. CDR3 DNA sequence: TGCGCCAGCAGCTTAGGAGGTGGTGGGTCAGATACGCAGTATTTT.

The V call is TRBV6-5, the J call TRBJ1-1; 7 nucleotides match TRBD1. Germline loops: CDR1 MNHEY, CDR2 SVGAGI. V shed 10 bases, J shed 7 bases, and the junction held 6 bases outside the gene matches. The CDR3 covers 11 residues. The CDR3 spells CAIRQGYEAFF. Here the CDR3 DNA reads TGTGCCATACGACAGGGCTATGAAGCTTTCTTT.

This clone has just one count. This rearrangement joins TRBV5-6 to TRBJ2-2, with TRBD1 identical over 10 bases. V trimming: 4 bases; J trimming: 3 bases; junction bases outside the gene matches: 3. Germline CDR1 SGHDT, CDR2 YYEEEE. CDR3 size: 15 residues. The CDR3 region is CASSPDRGHTGELFF. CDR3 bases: TGTGCCAGCAGCCCTGACAGGGGGCACACCGGGGAGCTGTTTTTT.